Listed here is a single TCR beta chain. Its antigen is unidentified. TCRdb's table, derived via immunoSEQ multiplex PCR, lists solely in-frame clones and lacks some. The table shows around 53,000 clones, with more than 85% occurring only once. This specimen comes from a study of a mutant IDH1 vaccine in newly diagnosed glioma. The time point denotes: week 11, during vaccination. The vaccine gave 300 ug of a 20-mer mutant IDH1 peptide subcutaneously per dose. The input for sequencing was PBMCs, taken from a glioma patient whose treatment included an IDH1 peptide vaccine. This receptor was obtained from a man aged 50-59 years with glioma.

CDR3 in amino acids: CSVPRGGTDTQYF. CDR3 DNA: TGCAGCGTTCCCCGGGGCGGCACAGATACGCAGTATTTT. This sequence joins TRBV29-1 and TRBJ2-3; D is tentatively TRBD1 or TRBD2 (5 bases each). The CDR3 has 13 amino acids. The germline gives CDR1 SQVTM, CDR2 ANQGSEA. V was clipped by 5 bases and J by 1 base, with 10 bases between them.